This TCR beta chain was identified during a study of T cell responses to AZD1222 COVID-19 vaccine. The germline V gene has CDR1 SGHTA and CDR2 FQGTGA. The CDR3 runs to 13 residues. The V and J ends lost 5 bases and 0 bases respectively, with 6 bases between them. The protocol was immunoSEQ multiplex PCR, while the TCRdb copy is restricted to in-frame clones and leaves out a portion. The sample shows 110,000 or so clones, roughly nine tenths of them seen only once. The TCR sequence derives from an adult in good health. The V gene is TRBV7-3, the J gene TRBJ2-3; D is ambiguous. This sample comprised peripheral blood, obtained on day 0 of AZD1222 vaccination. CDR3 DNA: TGTGCCAGCAGCCTGGACAGCACAGATACGCAGTATTTT. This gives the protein CASSLDSTDTQYF.